The source of this T cell receptor (beta chain) is a study of blood T cell repertoires in COVID-19. Profiled with immunoSEQ multiplex PCR; TCRdb holds only in-frame clones, not every one. The sample includes 300,000 to 350,000 clones, roughly 87% seen only once; the top ten take over 0.8%. Germline assignment: CDR1 SGHNT and CDR2 YYREEE (reference sequence). The CDR3 has 13 amino acids. The V and J ends lost 0 bases and 0 bases respectively, with 4 bases between them. Sequences were obtained from PBMCs or T cells enriched from blood (not recorded which). This TCR was sampled from a woman under 40 who had recovered from COVID-19. V usage is TRBV5-4 and J usage is TRBJ2-7, with D unclear. CDR3 region: CASSLVSSYEQYF. CDR3 nucleotide sequence: TGTGCCAGCAGCTTGGTCAGCTCCTACGAGCAGTACTTC.